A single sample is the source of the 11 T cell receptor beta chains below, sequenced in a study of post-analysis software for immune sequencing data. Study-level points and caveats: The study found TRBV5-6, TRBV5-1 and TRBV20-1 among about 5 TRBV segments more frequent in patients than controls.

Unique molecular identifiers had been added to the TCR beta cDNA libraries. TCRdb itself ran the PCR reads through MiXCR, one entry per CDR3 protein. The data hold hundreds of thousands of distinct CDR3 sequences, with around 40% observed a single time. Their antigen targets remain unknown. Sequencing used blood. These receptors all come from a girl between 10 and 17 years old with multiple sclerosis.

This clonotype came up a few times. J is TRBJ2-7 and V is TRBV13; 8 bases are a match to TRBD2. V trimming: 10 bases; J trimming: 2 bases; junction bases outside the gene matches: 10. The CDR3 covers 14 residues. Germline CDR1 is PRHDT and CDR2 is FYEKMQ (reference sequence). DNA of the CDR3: TGTGCCACCAGACGGGCGGGAGGACCCTACGAGCAGTACTTC. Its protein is CATRRAGGPYEQYF.

Here the CDR3 reads CASSLNRPGQGEQYF. CDR3 bases: TGTGCCAGCAGTTTAAACCGCCCGGGACAGGGTGAGCAGTACTTC. The V and J genes are TRBV12-3 or TRBV12-4 and TRBJ2-7; TRBD1 aligns across 9 bases. The ends lost 2 bases at V and 7 bases at J; junction bases unmatched: 9. The CDR3 extends over 15 amino acids.

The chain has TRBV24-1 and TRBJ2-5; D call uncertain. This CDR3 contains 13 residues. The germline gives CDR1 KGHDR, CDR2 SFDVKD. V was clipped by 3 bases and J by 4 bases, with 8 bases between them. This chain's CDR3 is CATSDNFGETQYF. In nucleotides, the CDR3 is TGTGCCACCAGTGATAACTTTGGAGAGACCCAGTACTTC.

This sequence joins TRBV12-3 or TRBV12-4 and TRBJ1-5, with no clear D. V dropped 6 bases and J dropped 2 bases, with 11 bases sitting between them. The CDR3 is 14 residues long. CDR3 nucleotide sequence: TGTGCCAGCAGCAAAAGTACAGGCAATCAGCCCCAGCATTTT. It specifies CASSKSTGNQPQHF.

CDR3 region: CASRSTGGSPKETQYF. CDR3 nucleotide sequence: TGTGCCAGCAGATCGACAGGGGGCTCTCCGAAAGAGACCCAGTACTTC. This chain links TRBV7-9 with TRBJ2-5; 10 bases are shared with TRBD1. The CDR3 runs 16 residues. Germline V gene sequence: CDR1 SEHNR, CDR2 FQNEAQ (reference sequence). The junction had 10 bases not matched to a gene; V was cut back by 6 bases and J by 3 bases. Full variable domain (rest looked up from reference TRBV7-9 and TRBJ2-5): DTGVSQNPRHKITKRGQNVTFRCDPISEHNRLYWYRQTLGQGPEFLTYFQNEAQLEKSRLLSDRFSAERPKGSFSTLEIQRTEQGDSAMYLCASRSTGGSPKETQYFGPGTRLLVL.

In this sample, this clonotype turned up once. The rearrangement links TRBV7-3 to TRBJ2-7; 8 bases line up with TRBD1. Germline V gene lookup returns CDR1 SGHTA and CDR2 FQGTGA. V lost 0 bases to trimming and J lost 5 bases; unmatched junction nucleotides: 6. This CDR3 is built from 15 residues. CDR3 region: CASSLTRQGCNEQYF. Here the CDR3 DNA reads TGTGCCAGCAGCTTAACGCGACAGGGGTGTAACGAGCAGTACTTC.

The CDR3 sequence is CASSRRQGNSGANVLTF. The DNA for the CDR3 is TGTGCCAGCAGCCGACGTCAGGGAAACTCTGGGGCCAACGTCCTGACTTTC. V gene TRBV7-2 combines with J gene TRBJ2-6, with a possible D match to TRBD1 (5 bases). The CDR3 length is 17 residues. Germline values: CDR1 SGHTA, CDR2 FQGNSA. Trimming took off 5 bases at V and 0 bases at J, with 14 bases between the two ends. Full variable domain (rest looked up from reference TRBV7-2 and TRBJ2-6): GAGVSQSPSNKVTEKGKDVELRCDPISGHTALYWYRQSLGQGLEFLIYFQGNSAPDKSGLPSDRFSAERTGGSVSTLTIQRTQQEDSAVYLCASSRRQGNSGANVLTFGAGSRLTVL.

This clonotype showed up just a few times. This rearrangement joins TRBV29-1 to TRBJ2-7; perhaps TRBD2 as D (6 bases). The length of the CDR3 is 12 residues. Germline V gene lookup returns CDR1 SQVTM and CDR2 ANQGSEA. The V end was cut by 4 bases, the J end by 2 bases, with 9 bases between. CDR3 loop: CSVGDSTYEQYF. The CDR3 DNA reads TGCAGCGTTGGGGACTCAACCTACGAGCAGTACTTC.

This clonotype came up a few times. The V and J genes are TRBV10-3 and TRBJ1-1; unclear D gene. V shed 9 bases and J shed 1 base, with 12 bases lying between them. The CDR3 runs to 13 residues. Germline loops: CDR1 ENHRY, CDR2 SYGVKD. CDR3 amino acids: CAIKRKSNTEAFF. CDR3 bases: TGTGCCATTAAACGGAAATCGAACACTGAAGCTTTCTTT.

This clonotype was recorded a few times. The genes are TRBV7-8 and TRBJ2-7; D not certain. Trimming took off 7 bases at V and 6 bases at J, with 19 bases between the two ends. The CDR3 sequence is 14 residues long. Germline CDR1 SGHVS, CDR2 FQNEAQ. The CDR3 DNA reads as TGTGCCAGCATGTTTGTAGAGACGGCTAGCGAGCAGTACTTC. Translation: CASMFVETASEQYF.

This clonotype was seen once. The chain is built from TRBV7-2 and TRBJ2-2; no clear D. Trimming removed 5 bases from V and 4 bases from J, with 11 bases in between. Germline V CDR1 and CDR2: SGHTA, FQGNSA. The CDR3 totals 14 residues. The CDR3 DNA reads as TGTGCCAGCAGCCAACCGTGGGTCACCGGGGAGCTGTTTTTT. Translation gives CASSQPWVTGELFF.